One and the same sample provided the 20 T cell receptor beta chains below, sequenced in a study of early T cells in non-severe SARS-CoV-2 infection. TCRdb re-called the 5' RACE reads through MiXCR, storing one row per CDR3 protein. The sample carries around 44,000 distinct CDR3 sequences, about 9.2% recorded once. Sequenced sample: whole blood. The source of these receptors is an adult who was a healthcare worker with PCR-confirmed SARS-CoV-2 infection or an uninfected control (not recorded which).

The chain couples TRBV28 to TRBJ2-7; perhaps TRBD1 as D (5 bases). Germline CDR1 is MDHEN and CDR2 is SYDVKM. Trimming pared 7 bases from V and 7 bases from J, leaving 14 bases between. This CDR3 is built from 12 residues. For the CDR3, the DNA is TGTGCCAGCAAGCCAGGGTATGGTGAGCAGTACTTC. Amino acid sequence: CASKPGYGEQYF.

This chain links TRBV29-1 with TRBJ1-1; no reliable D call. This CDR3 contains 11 residues. V was cut by 6 bases and J by 1 base, with 6 bases left in between. CDR1 and CDR2 from the germline V gene are SQVTM and ANQGSEA. The CDR3 DNA follows: TGCAGCGTCCCGAGGAACACTGAAGCTTTCTTT. Residues: CSVPRNTEAFF.

This clonotype was detected many times. The genes are TRBV29-1 and TRBJ1-1; D remains ambiguous. Trimming pared 0 bases from V and 5 bases from J, leaving 13 bases between. This CDR3 region has 14 residues. CDR1 and CDR2 (germline): SQVTM, ANQGSEA. In nucleotides, the CDR3 is TGCAGCGTTGAAGATCGAGGGATCGGAACTGAAGCTTTCTTT. It encodes CSVEDRGIGTEAFF.

The rearrangement uses TRBV5-1 and TRBJ2-3; D is unclear. This CDR3 spans 15 amino acids. V was pared by 0 bases and J by 1 base, with 9 bases between. The germline V gene encodes CDR1 SGHRS and CDR2 YFSETQ. The chain's CDR3 is CASSLEGSRTDTQYF. The CDR3 DNA reads TGCGCCAGCAGCTTGGAGGGCTCCCGCACAGATACGCAGTATTTT.

This clonotype was recorded many times. The V and J genes are TRBV9 and TRBJ2-4; D is ambiguous. Trimming removed 0 bases at V and 1 base at J, with 5 bases between. Looked up from germline, CDR1 is SGDLS and CDR2 is YYNGEE. CDR3 length equals 14 residues. CDR3 in DNA: TGTGCCAGCAGCGTAGACGTGGCCAAAAACATTCAGTACTTC. Protein sequence: CASSVDVAKNIQYF.

This chain connects TRBV11-2 to TRBJ2-7; D remains ambiguous. CDR1 and CDR2 (germline): SGHAT, FQNNGV. The ends were cut back, 0 bases at V and 3 bases at J, with 9 bases in the middle. CDR3 length: 14 residues. For the CDR3, the DNA is TGTGCCAGCAGCTTAGAGTCCAGATTCTACGAGCAGTACTTC. It specifies CASSLESRFYEQYF.

V is TRBV3-1 and J is TRBJ1-1; D ambiguous. V lost 5 bases to trimming and J lost 1 base, with 8 bases between them. This CDR3 is built from 13 residues. The V gene's germline CDR1 is LGHDT and CDR2 YNNKEL (reference sequence). This CDR3 is CASSFRRNTEAFF. The CDR3 bases are TGTGCCAGCAGCTTTAGAAGGAACACTGAAGCTTTCTTT.

This chain joins TRBV7-9 and TRBJ2-5; tentatively, D is TRBD2 (5 bases). CDR1 and CDR2 (germline): SEHNR, FQNEAQ (reference sequence). The length of the CDR3 is 17 residues. The V and J ends lost 5 bases and 2 bases respectively, with 21 bases between them. CDR3 nucleotides: TGTGCCAGCAGCAACCCGCCGGGGATGGTATGGCAAGAGACCCAGTACTTC. It encodes CASSNPPGMVWQETQYF.

The CDR3: CASSVEKYSNQPQHF. The CDR3 DNA reads as TGTGCCAGCAGTGTCGAAAAATATAGCAATCAGCCCCAGCATTTT. The rearrangement joins TRBV2 to TRBJ1-5; D is unclear. Trimming stripped 4 bases from V and 0 bases from J, with 10 bases between. The germline CDR1 and CDR2 sequences are SNHLY and FYNNEI. This CDR3 comprises 15 residues.

This clonotype is large. The chain combines TRBV5-4 with TRBJ2-2; 7 nucleotides align to TRBD2. This CDR3 comprises 15 residues. Trimming cost V 4 bases and J 5 bases; bases outside gene matches: 8. Germline V gives CDR1 SGHNT, CDR2 YYREEE (reference sequence). CDR3 sequence (DNA): TGTGCCAGCAGCCCCGAGGGCGGGAGAACCGGGGAGCTGTTTTTT. Translated: CASSPEGGRTGELFF.

The rearrangement links TRBV3-1 to TRBJ2-4; a weak D match, TRBD2 (5 bases). The CDR3 spans 14 residues. Trimming pared 3 bases from V and 1 base from J, leaving 7 bases between. Germline V gene data show CDR1 as LGHDT and CDR2 as YNNKEL (reference sequence). This CDR3 reads CASSQGEAKNIQYF. As DNA, the CDR3 is TGTGCCAGCAGCCAGGGAGAGGCCAAAAACATTCAGTACTTC.

This clonotype was picked up many times. This sequence joins TRBV9 and TRBJ2-1, with TRBD2 matching over 7 bases. The ends lost 4 bases at V and 10 bases at J; junction bases unmatched: 14. CDR3 length: 15 residues. CDR1 is SGDLS and CDR2 is YYNGEE in the germline V gene. For the CDR3, the DNA is TGTGCCAGCAGCCTCCGTTCGGGTACGGGGGGAGAGCAGTTCTTC. Translating gives CASSLRSGTGGEQFF.

V usage is TRBV29-1 and J usage is TRBJ1-5; D perhaps matches TRBD1 (5 bases). Germline V gene data show CDR1 as SQVTM and CDR2 as ANQGSEA. V shed 7 bases and J shed 6 bases, with 16 bases lying between them. CDR3 size: 13 residues. The CDR3 nucleotides are TGCAGCGCTGGCCTCTCTGGGGGTCAGCCCCAGCATTTT. Translating it yields CSAGLSGGQPQHF.

Many counts were recorded for this clonotype. The genes are TRBV7-3 and TRBJ2-5; D not resolved. CDR1 is SGHTA and CDR2 is FQGTGA in the germline V gene. The V gene lost 3 bases and the J gene lost 1 base, with 9 bases spanning the gap. The CDR3 consists of 14 residues. This chain's CDR3 is CASSFMGTQETQYF. The CDR3 bases are TGTGCCAGCAGCTTCATGGGAACCCAAGAGACCCAGTACTTC.

This clonotype has only a few counts. This chain uses TRBV7-6 with TRBJ2-1; TRBD1 matches at 9 bases. From germline, CDR1 is SGHVS and CDR2 FNYEAQ. The CDR3 length is 16 residues. The V gene end was trimmed by 5 bases and the J gene end by 3 bases; junction bases not matched to a gene: 8. CDR3 bases: TGTGCCAGCAGCAGCCGGGACAGGGACATCTACAATGAGCAGTTCTTC. This gives the protein CASSSRDRDIYNEQFF.

This clonotype occurred many times. The chain employs TRBV6-5 and TRBJ1-1; TRBD1 might be the D (5 bases). Trimming removed 6 bases from V and 0 bases from J, with 14 bases in between. CDR3 length: 15 residues. Germline-derived CDR1 and CDR2 are MNHEY and SVGAGI. CDR3 sequence (DNA): TGTGCCAGCAGCCCCACGTTCAGGGTGAACACTGAAGCTTTCTTT. Translated, it gives CASSPTFRVNTEAFF.

This clonotype was seen a few times. This sequence joins TRBV6-2 or TRBV6-3 and TRBJ1-2; D uncertain. The CDR3 loop spans 14 amino acids. The ends were cut back, 4 bases at V and 2 bases at J, with 11 bases in the middle. CDR1 is MNHEY and CDR2 is SVGEGT in the germline V gene. DNA for the CDR3: TGTGCCAGCAGTTTGACACGGACCAACTATGGCTACACCTTC. Translating it yields CASSLTRTNYGYTF.

The V gene is TRBV5-1, the J gene TRBJ2-3, with 7 bases aligning to TRBD2. Germline V gene sequence: CDR1 SGHRS, CDR2 YFSETQ. This CDR3 spans 15 amino acids. After removal of 1 base from V and 2 bases from J, the junction contained 4 bases not matched to a gene. Written as DNA, the CDR3 is TGCGCCAGCAGCTTGTTCGCGGGGGTCACAGATACGCAGTATTTT. Protein: CASSLFAGVTDTQYF.

This clonotype appeared a few times. CDR3 region: CSARGGAYEQYF. Written as DNA, the CDR3 is TGCAGTGCTAGAGGGGGAGCCTACGAGCAGTACTTC. This sequence joins TRBV20-1 and TRBJ2-7, with a weak D call TRBD2 (5 bases). Germline CDR1 is DFQATT and CDR2 is SNEGSKA (reference sequence). The CDR3 extends over 12 amino acids. Deletions cut 1 base from V and 2 bases from J, with 6 bases between.

This clonotype showed up just a few times. V usage is TRBV21-1 and J usage is TRBJ2-1; TRBD2 is the table's D call and was not checked against the DNA. TRBV21-1 is annotated as a pseudogene. The CDR3 is made up of 21 amino acids. The CDR3 DNA follows: TGTGCCAGCAGCAAAGAGGTGAGCGGGAGCCCCCACTGCGTAAACTACAATGAGCAGTTCTTC. Its protein product is CASSKEVSGSPHCVNYNEQFF.